This T cell receptor (beta chain) was profiled in a study of blood T cell repertoires in COVID-19. About the research overall: Donors in the United States, Italy and Spain gave samples during acute or convalescent COVID-19. Sources were T cells, B-cell-depleted T cells, or PBMCs; the material itself was cDNA or gDNA.

Recruits, aged roughly 18 to 100 years, lived in 25 or so US areas. In the authors' methods: Scientists estimated how many nucleated cells there were by amplifying reference gene primers. Sequencing was performed with immunoSEQ multiplex PCR; in TCRdb, only in-frame clones are kept and a portion is missing. That table furnishes V, J and clone size, whereas the DNA furnished D and trimming. The sample has under 200,000 clones, 70% to 85% seen once. Material for sequencing was PBMCs or T cells enriched from blood (not recorded which). The sequence came from a woman aged 60-75 years with acute COVID-19.

CDR3 sequence reads: CASRLDRDYGYTF. The CDR3 DNA is TGTGCCAGCAGGTTGGACAGGGACTATGGCTACACCTTC. The gene calls are TRBV27 and TRBJ1-2; 8 bases line up with TRBD1. CDR1 is MNHEY and CDR2 is SMNVEV in the germline V gene (reference sequence). The CDR3 spans 13 residues. Unmatched junction bases numbered 3, after V lost 6 bases and J lost 3 bases.